This T cell receptor (beta chain) derives from a study of control samples from healthy donors and cancer patients. Clones were sequenced by immunoSEQ multiplex PCR, and TCRdb holds only the in-frame ones, with some missing. The sample gives about 54,000 clones, 95% to 97% of which show up once; under 2% is in the top ten. Trimming shortened V by 1 base and J by 5 bases, and 15 bases separated the two germline ends. Germline assignment: CDR1 MDHEN and CDR2 SYDVKM. This CDR3 has 15 amino acids. This clonotype was sampled from a woman aged 25-40 years in good health. The sample comprised blood. This rearrangement joins TRBV28 to TRBJ2-7; TRBD1 might be the D (6 bases). The CDR3 region is CASSLYEQGRDEQYF. As DNA, the CDR3 is TGTGCCAGCAGTTTATACGAACAGGGTCGCGACGAGCAGTACTTC.